This T cell receptor (beta chain) was obtained from a study of blood T cell repertoires in COVID-19. Study-level background: From the United States, Italy and Spain came samples of acute and convalescent COVID-19.

The repertoire was sequenced with immunoSEQ multiplex PCR; TCRdb's copy has only in-frame clones and lacks some. This table has around 310,000 clones, 90% appearing once. The germline V gene has CDR1 LNHDA and CDR2 SQIVND (reference sequence). CDR3 length equals 15 residues. V lost 1 base to trimming and J lost 6 bases, with 15 bases between them. The TCR originated in a woman aged 35 to 49 with COVID-19, enrolled during active disease. The genes are TRBV19 and TRBJ1-2; D is possibly TRBD1 (5 bases). Input material: peripheral blood. Here the CDR3 reads CASSIVGGTYDGYTF. DNA for the CDR3: TGTGCCAGTAGTATAGTGGGCGGGACCTACGATGGCTACACCTTC.